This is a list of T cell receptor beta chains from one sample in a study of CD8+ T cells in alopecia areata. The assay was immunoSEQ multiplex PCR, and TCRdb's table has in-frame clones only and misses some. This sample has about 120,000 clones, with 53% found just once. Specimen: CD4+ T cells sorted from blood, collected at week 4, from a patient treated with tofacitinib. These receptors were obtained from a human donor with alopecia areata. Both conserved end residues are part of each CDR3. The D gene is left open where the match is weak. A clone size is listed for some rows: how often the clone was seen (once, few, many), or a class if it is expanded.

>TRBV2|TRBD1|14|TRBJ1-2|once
TGTGCCAGCGGGGGACAGACAAGTAACTATGGCTACACCTTC
CASGGQTSNYGYTF
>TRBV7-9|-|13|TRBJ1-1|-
TGTGCCAGCAGCTTAGAGGCGAACACTGAAGCTTTCTTT
CASSLEANTEAFF
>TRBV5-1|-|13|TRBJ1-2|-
TGCGCCAGCAGCTTTAACGGTCGGGATGACTACACCTTC
CASSFNGRDDYTF
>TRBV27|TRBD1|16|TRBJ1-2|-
TGTGCCAGCAGTATACTCCCGGGACAGGGTAGCTATGGCTACACCTTC
CASSILPGQGSYGYTF
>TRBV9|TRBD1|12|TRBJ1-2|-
TGTGCCAGCAGCCGGGACAGCGATGGCTACACCTTC
CASSRDSDGYTF
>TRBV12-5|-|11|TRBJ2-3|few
TGTGCTAGTGGCCCAGGAGATACGCAGTATTTT
CASGPGDTQYF
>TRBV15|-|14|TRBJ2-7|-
TGTGCCACCAAGGTAACACATAGACGCTACGAGCAGTACTTC
CATKVTHRRYEQYF
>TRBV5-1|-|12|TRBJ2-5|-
TGCGCCAGCAGCTTCAACCAAGAGACCCAGTACTTC
CASSFNQETQYF
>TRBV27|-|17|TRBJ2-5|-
TGTGCCAGCAGTTTGTGGGCGAAGGGCGGACGGCCAGAGACCCAGTACTTC
CASSLWAKGGRPETQYF
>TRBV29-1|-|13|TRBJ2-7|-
TGCAGCGTTGATGGGGGCATCGGTCTCGAGCAGTACTTC
CSVDGGIGLEQYF
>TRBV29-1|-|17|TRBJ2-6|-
TGCAGCGTTGAAGGGGGGCCGGCAAGCTCTGGGGCCAACGTCCTGACTTTC
CSVEGGPASSGANVLTF
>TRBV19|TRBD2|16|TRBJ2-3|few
TGTGCCAGTAGTATAGGAAGCGGGAGTGCGTGGGATACGCAGTATTTT
CASSIGSGSAWDTQYF
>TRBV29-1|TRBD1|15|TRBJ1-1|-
TGCAGCGTACACAAGACAGGGCTGGAGAACACTGAAGCTTTCTTT
CSVHKTGLENTEAFF
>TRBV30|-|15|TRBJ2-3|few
TGTGCCTGGAGTGTTGGTAGCTACTACACAGATACGCAGTATTTT
CAWSVGSYYTDTQYF